This T cell receptor beta chain came from a study of blood T cell repertoires in COVID-19. Some clones are missing from TCRdb's copy, which holds only in-frame ones; the method was immunoSEQ multiplex PCR. The data hold roughly 360,000 clones, with approximately 90% observed a single time. This clonotype was obtained from a woman aged 30 to 39 with acute COVID-19. Sample: PBMCs or T cells enriched from blood (not recorded which).

This CDR3 is CASSTNPGTYNEQFF. As DNA, the CDR3 is TGTGCCAGTAGTACGAACCCGGGAACTTACAATGAGCAGTTCTTC. This chain links TRBV19 with TRBJ2-1, with D maybe TRBD2 (5 bases). The length of the CDR3 is 15 residues. Trimming left V 4 bases short and J 4 bases short, with 14 bases between. Germline V gives CDR1 LNHDA, CDR2 SQIVND (reference sequence).